These 28 T cell receptor beta chains came from one sample sequenced in a study of T cells in Graves' hyperthyroidism and ophthalmopathy. The TCR beta CDR3 regions underwent amplification using RNA transcripts as the source. The HTBI primer set drove a first-round RT-PCR of the TCR CDR3. TCRdb reprocessed the multiplex PCR reads with MiXCR, giving one entry per CDR3 protein. Of about 420,000 distinct CDR3 sequences listed, 15% to 18% were seen once; the top ten hold approximately 7.5%. The sample consisted of blood. Receptor source: a young woman with Graves' hyperthyroidism.

This clonotype was found many times. The CDR3 spells CASSAGLPLEDGYTF. CDR3 nucleotides: TGTGCCAGCAGCGCGGGACTTCCACTAGAGGATGGCTACACCTTC. The chain uses TRBV9 and TRBJ1-2; D might be TRBD1 (5 bases). The germline gives CDR1 SGDLS, CDR2 YYNGEE. The CDR3 consists of 15 residues. The V end was cut by 3 bases, the J end by 6 bases, with 18 bases between.

This clonotype was seen at least ten times. This chain uses TRBV9 with TRBJ2-3, with D tentatively TRBD1 (5 bases). CDR1 is SGDLS and CDR2 is YYNGEE in the germline V gene. The germline V and J ends were trimmed by 0 bases and 3 bases, with 8 bases remaining between them. The CDR3 covers 14 residues. Here the CDR3 DNA reads TGTGCCAGCAGCGTAGTCCAGGGAACAGATACGCAGTATTTT. This sequence encodes CASSVVQGTDTQYF.

This clonotype was picked up many times. The V gene is TRBV3-1, the J gene TRBJ2-3; 9 bases fit TRBD2. Germline V lookup: CDR1 LGHDT, CDR2 YNNKEL (reference sequence). V gave up 10 bases and J gave up 5 bases; unmatched junction bases: 10. This CDR3 contains 14 residues. The CDR3 spells CAIPESGGLDTQYF. CDR3 sequence (DNA): TGTGCCATCCCAGAAAGCGGGGGGTTAGATACGCAGTATTTT.

This clonotype was detected ten times or more. This chain uses TRBV3-1 with TRBJ1-5; TRBD1 might be the D (5 bases). Germline V gene data show CDR1 as LGHDT and CDR2 as YNNKEL (reference sequence). V lost 2 bases and J lost 0, with 11 bases in between. The CDR3 is made up of 16 amino acids. The CDR3 protein is CASSQSDRYSNQPQHF. Written as DNA, the CDR3 is TGTGCCAGCAGCCAATCTGACAGATATAGCAATCAGCCCCAGCATTTT.

This clonotype was seen ten or more times. The chain couples TRBV2 to TRBJ2-5; 7 bases are a match to TRBD2. Germline CDR1 reads SNHLY; CDR2 reads FYNNEI. The CDR3 extends over 13 amino acids. The V gene end was trimmed by 7 bases and the J gene end by 4 bases; junction bases not matched to a gene: 6. The CDR3 region has the DNA TGTGCCAGCAACGGCGGGGGTAGAGAGACCCAGTACTTC. Its translation: CASNGGGRETQYF.

This clonotype turned up a few times. The J gene is TRBJ1-4, the V gene TRBV4-1; the match to TRBD1 covers 7 bases. CDR3 length: 17 amino acids. Trimming removed 1 base from V and 7 bases from J; junction bases left unmatched: 12. CDR1 MGHRA and CDR2 YSYEKL come from the germline V gene. The CDR3 loop reads CASSQARGRQGGEKLFF. CDR3 sequence (DNA): TGCGCCAGCAGCCAAGCTAGGGGCCGACAGGGAGGTGAAAAACTGTTTTTT.

This clonotype was seen at least ten times. Since a much larger clone is just one base distant, this may be a read error. The chain uses TRBV30 and TRBJ1-1; D is ambiguous. This CDR3 is 10 amino acids long. Germline V gene lookup returns CDR1 GTSNPN and CDR2 SVGIG (reference sequence). The CDR3 DNA reads as TGTGTCTGGGCGAACACTGAAGCTTTCTTT. Amino acid sequence: CVWANTEAFF.

This clonotype was found many times. The chain links TRBV6-6 to TRBJ1-2; 7 positions agree with TRBD1. The CDR3 length is 15 residues. V was pared by 0 bases and J by 2 bases, with 3 bases of the junction left unmatched. The germline CDR1 and CDR2 sequences are MNHNY and SVGAGI (reference sequence). The CDR3, as DNA: TGTGCCAGCAGTTACTCTCCGGGACAGAACTATGGCTACACCTTC. It yields the protein CASSYSPGQNYGYTF.

This clonotype was recorded at least ten times. The CDR3 reads CASSLGGLNSPLHF. Written as DNA, the CDR3 is TGTGCCAGCAGCTTAGGAGGGCTTAACTCACCCCTCCACTTT. V and J are TRBV7-8 and TRBJ1-6, with D hard to call. V lost 1 base, J lost 10 bases, and 11 bases lay in between. CDR1 and CDR2 from the germline V gene are SGHVS and FQNEAQ. The CDR3 totals 14 residues.

V usage is TRBV20-1 and J usage is TRBJ2-7; D not certain. This CDR3 spans 13 amino acids. V was cut by 5 bases and J by 3 bases, with 14 bases left in between. Germline V gene data show CDR1 as DFQATT and CDR2 as SNEGSKA (reference sequence). The CDR3: CSALTDANYEQYF. CDR3 DNA: TGCAGTGCTTTAACGGACGCCAACTACGAGCAGTACTTC.

Ten or more counts support this clonotype. This sequence joins TRBV20-1 and TRBJ1-4; D remains ambiguous. Trimming removed 5 bases from V and 4 bases from J, with 14 bases in between. The CDR3 extends over 14 amino acids. Germline V gene lookup returns CDR1 DFQATT and CDR2 SNEGSKA (reference sequence). The CDR3: CSARLRENNEKLFF. In nucleotides, the CDR3 is TGCAGTGCTCGACTCAGAGAAAATAATGAAAAACTGTTTTTT.

This clonotype has only a few counts. This chain uses TRBV19 with TRBJ2-7; 9 nucleotides match TRBD1. CDR1 is LNHDA, CDR2 SQIVND, per germline (reference sequence). V was clipped by 4 bases and J by 4 bases; unmatched bases: 11. This CDR3 comprises 16 residues. The CDR3 DNA sequence: TGTGCCAGTAGTAAACAGGGGGCGCGGGAACTGTACGAGCAGTACTTC. Protein: CASSKQGARELYEQYF.

This clonotype was recorded many times. This chain links TRBV12-3 or TRBV12-4 with TRBJ1-6, with D hard to call. V was cut by 5 bases and J by 0 bases, with 14 bases left in between. The length of the CDR3 is 17 residues. The CDR3 loop reads CASSPQDGSSYNSPLHF. CDR3 sequence (DNA): TGTGCCAGCAGTCCTCAGGACGGTAGCTCCTATAATTCACCCCTCCACTTT.

Concerning this clonotype: Here the CDR3 omits its conserved ending phenylalanine or tryptophan, so a read error is the likely source. The chain recombines TRBV9 with TRBJ2-5; 10 nucleotides align to TRBD2. The germline CDR1 and CDR2 sequences are SGDLS and YYNGEE. CDR3 length: 15 amino acids. Unmatched junction bases numbered 6, after V lost 3 bases and J lost 4 bases. CDR3 DNA sequence: TGTGCCAGCAGCGGGACTAGCGGCCTGGGAGAGACCCAGTACCTC. Its protein product is CASSGTSGLGETQYL.

There are many counts of this clonotype. The chain is built from TRBV5-1 and TRBJ1-2; 7 bases map to TRBD1. This CDR3 is 13 amino acids long. CDR1 SGHRS and CDR2 YFSETQ come from the germline V gene. V lost 4 bases to trimming and J lost 3 bases; unmatched junction nucleotides: 3. The CDR3 loop reads CASSQQGYYGYTF. The CDR3 DNA reads TGCGCCAGCAGCCAACAGGGGTACTATGGCTACACCTTC. The full variable domain, with the rest looked up from reference TRBV5-1 and TRBJ1-2, is KAGVTQTPRYLIKTRGQQVTLSCSPISGHRSVSWYQQTPGQGLQFLFEYFSETQRNKGNFPGRFSGRQFSNSRSEMNVSTLELGDSALYLCASSQQGYYGYTFGSGTRLTVV.

This clonotype was recorded many times. The chain employs TRBV29-1 and TRBJ1-1; no firm D call. The CDR3 has 13 amino acids. With 0 bases removed from V and 1 base from J, the gap between germline ends came to 6 bases. Germline V gives CDR1 SQVTM, CDR2 ANQGSEA. This CDR3 reads CSVEEAANTEAFF. In DNA form, the CDR3 reads TGCAGCGTTGAAGAGGCAGCGAACACTGAAGCTTTCTTT.

This clonotype was detected ten times or more. The rearrangement links TRBV24-1 to TRBJ1-2; a possible D gene is TRBD1 (6 bases). Per the germline V gene, CDR1 is KGHDR and CDR2 is SFDVKD. The CDR3 runs 13 residues. V gave up 3 bases and J gave up 2 bases, with 6 bases separating them. The CDR3 sequence is CATSDQGNYGYTF. For the CDR3, the DNA is TGTGCCACCAGTGATCAGGGGAACTATGGCTACACCTTC.

Regarding this clonotype: This may be a read error: a much more frequent sequence differs by one nucleotide. The CDR3 ends on some other residue instead of the conserved phenylalanine or tryptophan, so this is likely a read error. The rearrangement joins TRBV6-1 to TRBJ1-2; D possibly corresponds to TRBD1 (6 bases). The CDR3 runs to 15 residues. Trimming took off 5 bases at V and 7 bases at J, with 20 bases between the two ends. Per germline, CDR1 MNHNS and CDR2 SASEGT. DNA for the CDR3: TGTGCCAGCAGTCGACAGGAGAGGGTCTGGGCTGGCTACACCCTC. The encoded protein is CASSRQERVWAGYTL.

This clonotype has ten or more counts. The CDR3 region is CASSLHDSSYEQYF. As DNA, the CDR3 is TGTGCCAGCAGCTTACACGACAGTTCCTACGAGCAGTACTTC. This chain joins TRBV3-1 and TRBJ2-7, with D possibly being TRBD1 (5 bases). The germline V and J ends were trimmed by 5 bases and 1 base, with 12 bases remaining between them. Germline assignment: CDR1 LGHDT and CDR2 YNNKEL (reference sequence). This CDR3 is built from 14 residues.

Comment on this clonotype: This may come from a read error, since a much larger clone is one base off. The rearrangement links TRBV28 to TRBJ1-2; 7 bases are a match to TRBD1. CDR3 length equals 13 residues. CDR1 is MDHEN, CDR2 SYDVKM, per germline. Here the CDR3 reads CASSLYRGYGCTF. The CDR3 DNA reads TGTGCCAGCAGTTTATACAGGGGCTATGGCTGCACCTTC.

This clonotype was seen at least ten times. The chain recombines TRBV18 with TRBJ2-1, with TRBD1 identical over 9 bases. Germline CDR1 and CDR2: KGHSH and LQKENI. The CDR3 extends over 15 amino acids. The V segment lost 5 bases and the J segment 6 bases; nucleotides outside the gene matches: 8. This chain's CDR3 is CASSKQGALTNEQFF. CDR3 DNA sequence: TGTGCCAGCTCAAAACAGGGGGCTCTGACCAATGAGCAGTTCTTC.

This rearrangement joins TRBV6-1 to TRBJ2-5; the D gene is possibly TRBD2 (6 bases). Germline CDR1 reads MNHNS; CDR2 reads SASEGT. V gave up 5 bases and J gave up 2 bases, with 21 bases separating them. CDR3 length equals 17 residues. CDR3 region: CASSTGVIRYNQETQYF. CDR3 nucleotide sequence: TGTGCCAGCAGTACGGGGGTCATCCGTTATAATCAAGAGACCCAGTACTTC.

The sample holds many counts of this clonotype. This chain connects TRBV29-1 to TRBJ2-5, with D maybe TRBD2 (5 bases). The length of the CDR3 is 14 residues. Trimming removed 0 bases at V and 5 bases at J, with 13 bases between. In germline, CDR1 is SQVTM, CDR2 ANQGSEA. CDR3 sequence reads: CSVEDLTGWETQYF. The CDR3, as DNA: TGCAGCGTTGAAGATCTGACGGGGTGGGAGACCCAGTACTTC. Based on the CDR3 plus reference TRBV29-1 and TRBJ2-5, the full variable domain is SAVISQKPSRDICQRGTSLTIQCQVDSQVTMMFWYRQQPGQSLTLIATANQGSEATYESGFVIDKFPISRPNLTFSTLTVSNMSPEDSSIYLCSVEDLTGWETQYFGPGTRLLVL.

This clonotype came up many times. The J gene is TRBJ2-7, the V gene TRBV2; D remains unclear. This CDR3 has 13 amino acids. V lost 6 bases to trimming and J lost 4 bases, with 13 bases between them. Germline V gene sequence: CDR1 SNHLY, CDR2 FYNNEI. CDR3 region: CASSDSEAYEQYF. Here the CDR3 DNA reads TGTGCCAGCAGCGACTCTGAGGCTTACGAGCAGTACTTC.

Ten or more counts support this clonotype. The rearrangement joins TRBV6-1 to TRBJ2-3, with 10 bases matching TRBD2. Germline CDR1 MNHNS, CDR2 SASEGT. Germline trimming cut 2 bases from V and 5 bases from J; bases unmatched to any gene: 4. The CDR3 has 15 residues. CDR3 residues: CASSELAGAVDTQYF. The CDR3 nucleotides read TGTGCCAGCAGTGAACTAGCGGGAGCGGTAGATACGCAGTATTTT.

In this sample, this clonotype turned up many times. The chain couples TRBV30 to TRBJ2-3; D possibly corresponds to TRBD1 (6 bases). The V gene lost 0 bases and the J gene lost 5 bases, with 6 bases spanning the gap. Per germline, CDR1 GTSNPN and CDR2 SVGIG (reference sequence). The CDR3 totals 12 residues. CDR3 sequence: CAWSVQGDTQYF. As DNA, the CDR3 is TGTGCCTGGAGTGTACAGGGAGATACGCAGTATTTT.

The rearrangement uses TRBV15 and TRBJ2-7; D remains unclear. Looked up from germline, CDR1 is LNHNV and CDR2 is YYDKDF (reference sequence). V was clipped by 6 bases and J by 6 bases, with 18 bases between them. CDR3 length: 14 residues. CDR3 coding DNA: TGTGCCACCAGTCTTGGATGGGAAGCCGTCGAGCAGTACTTC. It specifies CATSLGWEAVEQYF.

There are many counts of this clonotype. The chain uses TRBV7-9 and TRBJ2-1, with 11 bases fitting TRBD2. The V and J ends lost 5 bases and 0 bases, in that order; junction bases with no gene match: 18. The CDR3 sequence is 21 residues long. Germline values: CDR1 SEHNR, CDR2 FQNEAQ (reference sequence). The chain's CDR3 is CASSQGTSGPPGGSSYNEQFF. The CDR3, as DNA: TGTGCCAGCAGCCAGGGGACTAGCGGCCCACCTGGGGGCAGCTCCTACAATGAGCAGTTCTTC.